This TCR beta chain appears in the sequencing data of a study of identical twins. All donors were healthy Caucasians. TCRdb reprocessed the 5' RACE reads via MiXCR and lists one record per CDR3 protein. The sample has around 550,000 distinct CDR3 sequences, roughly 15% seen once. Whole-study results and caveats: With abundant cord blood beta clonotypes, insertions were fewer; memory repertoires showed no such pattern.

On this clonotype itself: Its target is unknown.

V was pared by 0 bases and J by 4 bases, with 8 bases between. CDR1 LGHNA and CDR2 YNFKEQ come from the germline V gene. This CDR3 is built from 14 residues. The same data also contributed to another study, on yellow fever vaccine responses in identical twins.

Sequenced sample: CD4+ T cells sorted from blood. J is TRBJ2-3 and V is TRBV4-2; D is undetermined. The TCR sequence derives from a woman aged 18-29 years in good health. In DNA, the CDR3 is TGTGCCAGCAGCCAAGATCAAATCGCAGATACGCAGTATTTT. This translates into CASSQDQIADTQYF.